A selection of T cell receptor beta chains follows, all from one sample in a study of T cell changes during pregnancy in multiple sclerosis. TCRdb's copy holds only in-frame clones and misses some; the assay was immunoSEQ multiplex PCR. The data hold roughly 46,000 clones, with 85% to 95% observed a single time. The sample here was peripheral blood, taken in the third trimester of pregnancy. The receptors were sampled from a female donor with multiple sclerosis, enrolled in a pregnancy study. Each CDR3 is given with its conserved first and last residue. The D gene is left open where the match is weak. A clone size is listed for some rows: how often the clone was seen (once, few, many), or a class if it is expanded.

TRBD1	TRBV6-5	TRBJ1-1	.	TGTGCCAGCAAAAGGACAGGGAGCACTGAAGCTTTCTTT	CASKRTGSTEAFF
TRBD2	TRBV7-9	TRBJ2-3	.	TGTGCCAGCAGCTCCCACCTCCGGGTAGCGGGAGGGGGCGCAGATACGCAGTATTTT	CASSSHLRVAGGGADTQYF
.	TRBV9	TRBJ2-7	once	TGTGCCAGCAGCGCTACTATCGACTCGCGTCCCGAGCAGTACTTC	CASSATIDSRPEQYF
TRBD2	TRBV19	TRBJ2-2	.	TGTGCCAGTAGTATTCCCAGCGGGGCGAACACCGGGGAGCTGTTTTTT	CASSIPSGANTGELFF
.	TRBV10-3	TRBJ1-5	.	TGTGCCATCAGTGGCAGGGTGAATCAGCCCCAGCATTTT	CAISGRVNQPQHF
TRBD1	TRBV6-1	TRBJ1-1	.	TGTGCCAGCAGTGCCCTAGGACAGGGCGATAAAGCTTTCTTT	CASSALGQGDKAFF
TRBD2	TRBV6-4	TRBJ2-3	.	TGTGCCAGCAGTGTGTCTGCGGGAGGTGAAGATACGCAGTATTTT	CASSVSAGGEDTQYF
.	TRBV4-2	TRBJ1-2	.	TGTGCCAGCAGCCAAGATGCGGCCCTAATGGGCTACACCTTC	CASSQDAALMGYTF
.	TRBV9	TRBJ2-1	.	TGTGCCAGCAGCGTGGAGGGGTACAATGAGCAGTTCTTC	CASSVEGYNEQFF
TRBD1	TRBV4-1	TRBJ2-7	.	TGCGCCAGCAGCCAAGAAGTTACCGGACAGGGGGCCTACGAGCAGTACTTC	CASSQEVTGQGAYEQYF
TRBD1	TRBV7-9	TRBJ1-1	.	TGTGCCAGCAGCCCGACAGGGGGCGCTGAAGCTTTCTTT	CASSPTGGAEAFF
TRBD1	TRBV6-6	TRBJ2-7	.	TGTGCCAGCAGTTACGGACAGGGGGCTGTCCCCTACGAGCAGTACTTC	CASSYGQGAVPYEQYF
TRBD2	TRBV11-3	TRBJ2-1	.	TGTGCCAGCAGCTTAGTTTTTCCTAGCGGGAGCTCCAGAGTCTGTGAGCAGTTCTTC	CASSLVFPSGSSRVCEQFF
TRBD2	TRBV25-1	TRBJ2-7	.	TGTGCCAGCAGTAAACTAGCGGGAGTAGATGAGCAGTACTTC	CASSKLAGVDEQYF
.	TRBV27	TRBJ1-2	.	TGTGCCAGCAGTTTAGGCATTGGGACATCCACGGAAGGCTACACCTTC	CASSLGIGTSTEGYTF
TRBD1	TRBV19	TRBJ1-3	.	TGTGCCAGTAGGACAGGGGAGGATTTTGGAAACACCATATATTTT	CASRTGEDFGNTIYF
TRBD1	TRBV23-1	TRBJ2-7	.	TGCGCCAGCAGGCACGACAGGGGGATCTACGAGCAGTACTTC	CASRHDRGIYEQYF
.	TRBV7-2	TRBJ2-2	.	TGTGCCAGCAGCCTACCGCCAAACACCGGGGAGCTGTTTTTT	CASSLPPNTGELFF
TRBD2	TRBV5-4	TRBJ2-7	.	TGTGCCAGCGCCCGGGGGGGCGTAGGAGTTGGTTACGAGCAGTACTTC	CASARGGVGVGYEQYF
TRBD1	TRBV2	TRBJ2-1	.	TGTGCCAGCACTGGACAGGGGGCGCCGGAAAATGAGCAGTTCTTC	CASTGQGAPENEQFF
.	TRBV7-9	TRBJ2-7	.	TGTGCCAGCAGGATTCAGGGCTCCTACGAGCAGTACTTC	CASRIQGSYEQYF
.	TRBV19	TRBJ1-1	.	TGTGCCAGTAATTTGGGGGCGGTGAGGAACACTGAAGCTTTCTTT	CASNLGAVRNTEAFF
.	TRBV29-1	TRBJ2-3	once	TGCAGCGTTGGGAAGGAGGTTGGGAACAGGGTTGGAGATACGCAGTATTTT	CSVGKEVGNRVGDTQYF
TRBD2	TRBV28	TRBJ2-7	.	TGTGCCAGCAGTTTCGCCCCGGGACTAGCGGACTACGAGCAGTACTTC	CASSFAPGLADYEQYF
.	TRBV28	TRBJ1-5	.	TGTGCCAGCAGTCCAAGACAGGTGGTTCAGCCCCAGCATTTT	CASSPRQVVQPQHF
.	TRBV4-1	TRBJ1-1	.	TGCGCCAGCAGCCACGGACAGAGAGGCACTGAAGCTTTCTTT	CASSHGQRGTEAFF
TRBD1	TRBV13	TRBJ2-1	.	TGTGCCAGCAGCAAAACCGGGACAGGGGATTTGAATGAGCAGTTCTTC	CASSKTGTGDLNEQFF
.	TRBV30	TRBJ2-5	.	TGTGCCTGGAACCGGGACATACAAGAGACCCAGTACTTC	CAWNRDIQETQYF
.	TRBV9	TRBJ2-3	.	TGTGCCAGCAGCGTAGAATCGTCTCGCACAGATACGCAGTATTTT	CASSVESSRTDTQYF
TRBD2	TRBV7-6	TRBJ2-5	.	TGTGCCAGCAGTTACGAACTAGCGGTGGAGACCCAGTACTTC	CASSYELAVETQYF
TRBD1	TRBV27	TRBJ1-2	once	TGTGCCACCTCAGGGGGCTTCGGCTACACCTTC	CATSGGFGYTF
.	TRBV15	TRBJ1-2	.	TGTGCCACCAGCAGAGCCACAGGGAGGGATCGTGGCTACACCTTC	CATSRATGRDRGYTF
TRBD1	TRBV19	TRBJ1-2	.	TGTGCCAGTAGTATCCCCGGGACAGGGTTTGACGGCTACACCTTC	CASSIPGTGFDGYTF
TRBD2	TRBV10-3	TRBJ2-2	.	TGTGCCATCAGTGGGACTAGCGGGAGGATCGCGAACACCGGGGAGCTGTTTTTT	CAISGTSGRIANTGELFF
.	TRBV9	TRBJ2-5	.	TGTGCCAGCAGCGTAGTAGCAGGGGTAGAGACCCAGTACTTC	CASSVVAGVETQYF
.	TRBV19	TRBJ1-2	.	TGTGCCAGTAGGACGGACACCAACTATGGCTACACCTTC	CASRTDTNYGYTF
TRBD1	TRBV27	TRBJ2-6	.	TGTGCCAGCATGATTTTCCGGGGACAGGGGGCTGGGGCCAACGTCCTGACTTTC	CASMIFRGQGAGANVLTF
.	TRBV7-9	TRBJ2-3	.	TGTGCCAGCAGCTCTGCAGGGGGCACAGATACGCAGTATTTT	CASSSAGGTDTQYF
TRBD2	TRBV7-6	TRBJ2-3	.	TGTGCCAGCAGCTTATTAGCGGGAGGCACAGATACGCAGTATTTT	CASSLLAGGTDTQYF
TRBD2	TRBV7-9	TRBJ2-1	.	TGTGCCAGCAGCGTACTAGCGCAAAGCTCCTACAATGAGCAGTTCTTC	CASSVLAQSSYNEQFF
TRBD2	TRBV18	TRBJ2-1	.	TGTGCCAGCTCAACGACTAGCGGGAGGAACAATGAGCAGTTCTTC	CASSTTSGRNNEQFF
TRBD2	TRBV4-2	TRBJ2-7	.	TGTGCCAGCAGCCGCGAGATGGCGGGGACTACATTACAGAACCAGTACTTC	CASSREMAGTTLQNQYF
TRBD2	TRBV12-5	TRBJ2-3	.	TGTGCTAGTGGTTTGGGGATTGGGCTAGCGGGAGGGGACTTCACAGATACGCAGTATTTT	CASGLGIGLAGGDFTDTQYF
TRBD2	TRBV27	TRBJ2-1	.	TGTGCCAGCAAATTTCTCTTAGCGGGAGGGGGAAATGAGCAGTTCTTC	CASKFLLAGGGNEQFF
TRBD2	TRBV5-1	TRBJ2-5	.	TGCGCCAGCAGCCCTGGGACTAGCGGGACGGAGACCCAGTACTTC	CASSPGTSGTETQYF
TRBD1	TRBV7-2	TRBJ1-5	.	TGTGCCAGCAGCTTTGGCGGACAGGCGCCCCAGCATTTT	CASSFGGQAPQHF
.	TRBV29-1	TRBJ2-1	.	TGCAGCGTCGCGGGATACTCCTACAATGAGCAGTTCTTC	CSVAGYSYNEQFF
TRBD1	TRBV4-1	TRBJ1-6	.	TGCGCCAGCAGCGGACAGGGAGGGAGCTCCTATAATTCACCCCTCCACTTT	CASSGQGGSSYNSPLHF
.	TRBV19	TRBJ1-3	.	TGTGCCAGTAGCCACCTAGGGGCTGGAAACACCATATATTTT	CASSHLGAGNTIYF
.	TRBV14	TRBJ1-4	.	TGTGCCAGCAGCCAATCAGGTTGGGCTGAAAAACTGTTTTTT	CASSQSGWAEKLFF
.	TRBV7-6	TRBJ2-7	.	TGTGCCAGCAGCTTAGTAGCCAACGAGCAGTACTTC	CASSLVANEQYF
TRBD2	TRBV5-1	TRBJ2-7	once	TGCGCCAGCAGCTTGACTAGCGGGATAGAAGAGCAGTACTTC	CASSLTSGIEEQYF
TRBD1	TRBV27	TRBJ2-7	.	TGTGCCAGCAGTTCTTTGAAGGACAGGGGTATCTACGAGCAGTACTTC	CASSSLKDRGIYEQYF
TRBD2	TRBV19	TRBJ2-3	.	TGTGCCAGTAGTGGAGCGGGAGTAGGGACAGATACGCAGTATTTT	CASSGAGVGTDTQYF
TRBD1	TRBV27	TRBJ2-3	.	TGTGCCAGCAGTTGGGACAGGGTCGGCACAGATACGCAGTATTTT	CASSWDRVGTDTQYF
TRBD2	TRBV27	TRBJ2-7	.	TGTGCCAGCAGTTTACTAGCGGGAGTAGACGAGCAGTACTTC	CASSLLAGVDEQYF
TRBD1	TRBV27	TRBJ1-1	.	TGTGCCAGCAGACCCAGGACAGGGGGGACTGAAGCTTTCTTT	CASRPRTGGTEAFF
.	TRBV5-1	TRBJ2-1	.	TGCGCCAGCAGCGCCGGGGGTCTACAGGAGTACAATGAGCAGTTCTTC	CASSAGGLQEYNEQFF
.	TRBV4-3	TRBJ2-1	.	TGCGCCAGCAGCCAAGATCCAGTTGGCTACAATGAGCAGTTCTTC	CASSQDPVGYNEQFF
TRBD2	TRBV7-2	TRBJ2-1	.	TGTGCCAGCAGCTTACATCAAGCACTAGCGTATTACAATGAGCAGTTCTTC	CASSLHQALAYYNEQFF